The 23 T cell receptor beta chains below were found in one sample sequenced in a study of Graves' ophthalmopathy and Graves' hyperthyroidism. RNA transcripts were the template, and TCR beta CDR3 regions were amplified from them. First-round RT-PCR used HTBI primers; second-round multiplex PCR followed. TCRdb analysed the multiplex PCR reads with MiXCR anew, one entry per CDR3 protein. The sample lists 260,000 or so distinct CDR3 sequences, approximately 42% occurring once. Sequenced material: peripheral blood. The receptors stem from an adult man with Graves' ophthalmopathy.

This clonotype was observed a few times. The chain links TRBV12-3 or TRBV12-4 to TRBJ2-5; TRBD2 matches 8 bases. CDR3 length: 14 amino acids. V shed 8 bases, J shed 2 bases, and the junction held 7 bases outside the gene matches. The CDR3 nucleotides are TGTGCCAGCGGGGAACCTAGCGGGCAAGAGACCCAGTACTTC. It encodes CASGEPSGQETQYF.

Here the CDR3 DNA reads TGCGCCAGCAGCTTGGGGGCCAGCCCCGGGGTGGAGACCCAGTACTTC. Amino acids: CASSLGASPGVETQYF. This chain links TRBV5-1 with TRBJ2-5, with a weak D call TRBD2 (5 bases). The CDR3 is 16 residues long. V lost 0 bases, J lost 5 bases, and 17 bases lay in between. The germline V gene has CDR1 SGHRS and CDR2 YFSETQ.

This clonotype was seen a few times. The V and J genes are TRBV7-9 and TRBJ2-7; D is unresolved. Germline CDR1 SEHNR, CDR2 FQNEAQ (reference sequence). V was trimmed by 1 base and J by 5 bases, leaving 6 bases between them. This CDR3 contains 12 residues. CDR3 sequence reads: CASSLVGNEQYF. CDR3 coding DNA: TGTGCCAGCAGCTTAGTGGGGAACGAGCAGTACTTC.

This clonotype has just a few counts. This rearrangement joins TRBV12-3 or TRBV12-4 to TRBJ1-1; D is uncertain. The CDR3 extends over 13 amino acids. The V gene lost 2 bases and the J gene lost 6 bases, with 10 bases spanning the gap. CDR3 sequence: CASSLRPSPEAFF. In nucleotides, the CDR3 is TGTGCCAGCAGTTTACGCCCCTCCCCTGAAGCTTTCTTT.

The rearrangement uses TRBV5-1 and TRBJ1-4; tentatively, D is TRBD1 (6 bases). The CDR3 totals 14 residues. Germline V gene sequence: CDR1 SGHRS, CDR2 YFSETQ. V was trimmed by 3 bases and J by 3 bases, leaving 9 bases between them. CDR3 sequence (DNA): TGCGCCAGCAGCTACGACAGGCCTAATGAAAAACTGTTTTTT. It specifies CASSYDRPNEKLFF.

This chain uses TRBV11-2 with TRBJ1-1, with D hard to call. The V and J ends lost 1 base and 1 base respectively, with 7 bases between them. CDR1 SGHAT and CDR2 FQNNGV come from the germline V gene. The CDR3 has 14 residues. The CDR3 nucleotides read TGTGCCAGCAGCTTAGTCCAGGAGAACACTGAAGCTTTCTTT. Translation: CASSLVQENTEAFF.

The V and J genes are TRBV7-9 and TRBJ2-2, with 7 bases identical to TRBD1. After removal of 6 bases from V and 1 base from J, the junction contained 8 bases not matched to a gene. The CDR3 is 16 residues long. Germline V gene data show CDR1 as SEHNR and CDR2 as FQNEAQ (reference sequence). This CDR3 reads CASRYLGQKNTGELFF. The CDR3 bases are TGTGCCAGCAGGTACCTGGGACAGAAGAACACCGGGGAGCTGTTTTTT. The full variable domain, its missing parts supplied by reference TRBV7-9 and TRBJ2-2, is DTGVSQNPRHKITKRGQNVTFRCDPISEHNRLYWYRQTLGQGPEFLTYFQNEAQLEKSRLLSDRFSAERPKGSFSTLEIQRTEQGDSAMYLCASRYLGQKNTGELFFGEGSRLTVL.

The rearrangement joins TRBV7-6 to TRBJ2-5; no firm D call. TRBJ2-1 matches the DNA end more closely, so the J call is doubtful. Germline loops: CDR1 SGHVS, CDR2 FNYEAQ. The CDR3 is 17 amino acids. CDR3 sequence: CASSLRQTAFSSREQFF. Here the CDR3 DNA reads TGTGCCAGCAGCTTGAGGCAGACCGCCTTCTCTTCTCGCGAGCAGTTCTTC.

J is TRBJ2-5 and V is TRBV25-1; no firm D call. Trimming stripped 7 bases from V and 5 bases from J, with 14 bases between. The CDR3 spans 13 residues. Germline V gene lookup returns CDR1 MGHDK and CDR2 SYGVNS. The CDR3 coding sequence is TGTGCCAGCACTAAGGGTGGCCAGGAGACCCAGTACTTC. Protein product: CASTKGGQETQYF.

V usage is TRBV11-2 and J usage is TRBJ2-7; 7 positions agree with TRBD1. Trimming at V came to 4 bases and at J to 0 bases, leaving 3 bases not matched to a gene. Germline V gives CDR1 SGHAT, CDR2 FQNNGV. The CDR3 has 14 amino acids. As DNA, the CDR3 is TGTGCCAGCAGCTCGTGGGACAGCTCCTACGAGCAGTACTTC. It encodes CASSSWDSSYEQYF.

This clonotype was seen more than once but under ten times. The V and J genes are TRBV19 and TRBJ2-7; D is tentatively TRBD1 or TRBD2 (5 bases each). V lost 5 bases and J lost 2, with 19 bases in between. Germline V CDR1 and CDR2: LNHDA, SQIVND (reference sequence). The CDR3 is 16 residues long. The CDR3 region has the DNA TGTGCCAGTAGTGAAATACCGGGACGGCGTCCCTACGAGCAGTACTTC. As protein: CASSEIPGRRPYEQYF.

The chain has TRBV29-1 and TRBJ1-2; D unresolved. CDR3 length equals 12 residues. The V end was cut by 1 base, the J end by 2 bases, with 5 bases between. Germline lookup yields CDR1 SQVTM and CDR2 ANQGSEA. The CDR3 sequence is CSVEGFNYGYTF. For the CDR3, the DNA is TGCAGCGTTGAAGGTTTCAACTATGGCTACACCTTC.

V gene TRBV29-1 combines with J gene TRBJ2-2; no firm D call. This CDR3 is built from 15 residues. CDR1 SQVTM and CDR2 ANQGSEA come from the germline V gene. V was cut by 4 bases and J by 1 base, with 13 bases left in between. The CDR3 spells CSVVPSWGNTGELFF. The CDR3 DNA reads TGCAGCGTTGTCCCCAGTTGGGGGAACACCGGGGAGCTGTTTTTT.

This clonotype has only a few counts. The rearrangement uses TRBV2 and TRBJ2-2; unclear D gene. V was clipped by 7 bases and J by 6 bases, with 6 bases between them. CDR1 SNHLY and CDR2 FYNNEI come from the germline V gene. The CDR3 contains 11 residues. The CDR3 DNA reads as TGTGCCAGCAAGCAGGCCGGGGAGCTGTTTTTT. Translating gives CASKQAGELFF.

A word on this clonotype: Compared with germline, one end of the junction differs, possibly owing to a read error. This chain uses TRBV7-8 with TRBJ2-2; 9 bases match TRBD1. Germline CDR1 and CDR2: SGHVS and FQNEAQ. The length of the CDR3 is 17 residues. CDR3 in amino acids: CASSLRDRVQNTGELFF. The CDR3 nucleotides read TGCGCCAGCAGCCTCAGGGACAGGGTCCAGAACACCGGGGAGCTGTTTTTT.

The rearrangement joins TRBV2 to TRBJ1-2; D gene ambiguous. The CDR3 extends over 13 amino acids. Trimming removed 5 bases from V and 6 bases from J, with 13 bases in between. CDR1 SNHLY and CDR2 FYNNEI come from the germline V gene. The CDR3 DNA reads as TGTGCCAGCAGTTACTCCAGAGTTGATGGCTACACCTTC. Its protein product is CASSYSRVDGYTF. Looking up the rest from reference TRBV2 and TRBJ1-2 gives the full variable domain: EPEVTQTPSHQVTQMGQEVILRCVPISNHLYFYWYRQILGQKVEFLVSFYNNEISEKSEIFDDQFSVERPDGSNFTLKIRSTKLEDSAMYFCASSYSRVDGYTFGSGTRLTVV.

This clonotype came up a few times. This sequence joins TRBV20-1 and TRBJ1-1; 7 positions agree with TRBD1. Germline lookup yields CDR1 DFQATT and CDR2 SNEGSKA (reference sequence). This CDR3 has 13 amino acids. Trimming cost V 6 bases and J 1 base; bases outside gene matches: 5. The CDR3 DNA sequence: TGCAGTGCCGTGGGACAGACGAACACTGAAGCTTTCTTT. This gives the protein CSAVGQTNTEAFF.

This clonotype was seen only a few times. The chain links TRBV28 to TRBJ1-5; TRBD1 matches at 8 bases. Germline V gene data show CDR1 as MDHEN and CDR2 as SYDVKM. CDR3 length: 15 amino acids. V was clipped by 6 bases and J by 3 bases; unmatched bases: 7. CDR3 residues: CASSSDREDNQPQHF. CDR3 nucleotides: TGTGCCAGCAGCTCGGACAGGGAGGACAATCAGCCCCAGCATTTT.

The DNA for the CDR3 is TGTGCCAGCAGTTCAAATCGGGGGGCGATTCAGCCCCAGCATTTT. It codes for CASSSNRGAIQPQHF. This rearrangement joins TRBV12-3 or TRBV12-4 to TRBJ1-5; D might be TRBD1 (6 bases). This CDR3 has 15 residues. With 4 bases removed from V and 6 bases from J, the gap between germline ends came to 16 bases.

There are a few counts of this clonotype. The chain is built from TRBV25-1 and TRBJ1-2, with D possibly matching TRBD1 (6 bases). The CDR3 covers 13 residues. Trimming cost V 6 bases and J 5 bases, with 13 bases left between them. Germline V gives CDR1 MGHDK, CDR2 SYGVNS. The CDR3 DNA follows: TGTGCCAGCAGCCGCCCAGGGGAGTATGGCTACACCTTC. Its translation: CASSRPGEYGYTF.

The chain combines TRBV2 with TRBJ2-1; D is perhaps TRBD2 (6 bases). The germline gives CDR1 SNHLY, CDR2 FYNNEI. The V and J ends lost 6 bases and 5 bases respectively, with 11 bases between them. The CDR3 loop spans 13 amino acids. CDR3 sequence (DNA): TGTGCCAGCAGGGGACTTTACAACAATGAGCAGTTCTTC. This sequence encodes CASRGLYNNEQFF.

Here the CDR3 reads CASSVYINYEQYF. The CDR3 DNA reads TGTGCCAGCAGTGTGTACATCAACTACGAGCAGTACTTC. V is TRBV6-9 and J is TRBJ2-7; D not resolved. The V end was cut by 5 bases, the J end by 3 bases, with 11 bases between. The CDR3 is 13 residues long. Per germline, CDR1 MNHGY and CDR2 SVAAGI.

V is TRBV4-1 and J is TRBJ1-5; D not certain. Trimming cost V 4 bases and J 7 bases, with 11 bases left between them. Germline V gene data show CDR1 as MGHRA and CDR2 as YSYEKL. The CDR3 length is 13 residues. In DNA, the CDR3 is TGCGCCAGCAGCCGAATGTTTGGGCAGCCCCAGCATTTT. It encodes CASSRMFGQPQHF.